The next 21 T cell receptor beta chains were all read from a single sample in a study of blood T cell repertoires in COVID-19. Measured with immunoSEQ multiplex PCR; TCRdb has only the in-frame clones, and not every one. The sample lists approximately 100,000 clones, 84% seen once, with around 12% in the top ten. The sequenced sample consisted of peripheral blood. These receptors were obtained from a human donor in a cohort sampled during active COVID-19.

Written as DNA, the CDR3 is TGTGCCAGCAGCATACTAGTCGCGGGGACCGGGGAGCTGTTTTTT. Translating gives CASSILVAGTGELFF. J is TRBJ2-2 and V is TRBV7-9; the D gene is possibly TRBD2 (6 bases). Looked up from germline, CDR1 is SEHNR and CDR2 is FQNEAQ (reference sequence). This CDR3 comprises 15 residues. Deletions cut 5 bases from V and 5 bases from J, with 15 bases between.

The gene calls are TRBV4-3 and TRBJ1-6; 10 nucleotides agree with TRBD1. Germline CDR1 and CDR2: LGHNA and YSLEER. CDR3 length: 17 residues. The V gene end was trimmed by 2 bases and the J gene end by 6 bases; junction bases not matched to a gene: 7. This CDR3 is CASSQHTGTGVNSPLHF. CDR3 sequence (DNA): TGCGCCAGCAGCCAACACACCGGGACAGGGGTTAATTCACCCCTCCACTTT.

CDR3 in DNA: TGTGCCAGCAGCCCCTTGACAGAAAACACCGGGGAGCTGTTTTTT. Amino acids: CASSPLTENTGELFF. The rearrangement links TRBV5-6 to TRBJ2-2, with a tentative D call TRBD1 (5 bases). This CDR3 is 15 amino acids long. The germline gives CDR1 SGHDT, CDR2 YYEEEE. The ends were cut back, 4 bases at V and 2 bases at J, with 12 bases in the middle.

The chain combines TRBV4-1 with TRBJ2-4; the match to TRBD2 covers 9 bases. The CDR3 length is 18 residues. Looked up from germline, CDR1 is MGHRA and CDR2 is YSYEKL. Trimming cost V 0 bases and J 3 bases; bases outside gene matches: 9. Written as DNA, the CDR3 is TGCGCCAGCAGCCAAGAGCCGGCTAGCGGGGTGGGCAAAAACATTCAGTACTTC. This sequence encodes CASSQEPASGVGKNIQYF.

The gene calls are TRBV6-4 and TRBJ1-1; TRBD1 might be the D (5 bases). The CDR3 contains 15 residues. The germline gives CDR1 MRHNA, CDR2 SNTAGT. The V end was cut by 6 bases, the J end by 6 bases, with 20 bases between. This chain's CDR3 is CASSAGPGMGAEAFF. In DNA, the CDR3 is TGTGCCAGCAGCGCGGGACCAGGGATGGGGGCTGAAGCTTTCTTT.

This sequence joins TRBV14 and TRBJ1-1; D gene uncertain. Germline V gives CDR1 SGHDN, CDR2 FVKESK. The length of the CDR3 is 16 residues. V was shortened by 1 base and J by 1 base, with 13 bases between the two germline ends. The CDR3 coding sequence is TGTGCCAGCAGCCAAGGGTGGAGGGCCGAGAACACTGAAGCTTTCTTT. Residues: CASSQGWRAENTEAFF.

V and J are TRBV5-1 and TRBJ2-3; D might be TRBD2 (7 bases). Deletions cut 0 bases from V and 5 bases from J, with 13 bases between. The CDR3 is 15 amino acids. Looked up from germline, CDR1 is SGHRS and CDR2 is YFSETQ. The CDR3 is CASSLEWGGIDTQYF. CDR3 nucleotide sequence: TGCGCCAGCAGCTTGGAGTGGGGGGGCATAGATACGCAGTATTTT.

CDR3 region: CASSTTGGTEAFF. DNA of the CDR3: TGTGCCAGTAGTACTACAGGGGGCACTGAAGCTTTCTTT. The chain recombines TRBV19 with TRBJ1-1; 8 bases map to TRBD1. This CDR3 is built from 13 residues. Germline V lookup: CDR1 LNHDA, CDR2 SQIVND (reference sequence). Trimming at V came to 4 bases and at J to 4 bases, leaving 2 bases not matched to a gene.

The genes are TRBV4-2 and TRBJ1-2; 8 bases align to TRBD1. Trimming at V came to 4 bases and at J to 7 bases, leaving 17 bases not matched to a gene. The CDR3 loop spans 17 amino acids. Germline V CDR1 and CDR2: LGHNA, YNFKEQ. The CDR3 bases are TGTGCCAGCAGCCCTTCACCACCCGGGACAGGAGGATTTGGCTACACCTTC. Translation: CASSPSPPGTGGFGYTF.

The rearrangement links TRBV7-3 to TRBJ2-3, with D perhaps matching TRBD2 (7 bases). The CDR3 has 17 amino acids. Germline V CDR1 and CDR2: SGHTA, FQGTGA. Trimming pared 5 bases from V and 3 bases from J, leaving 21 bases between. The CDR3 spells CASSPSLGGAQTDTQYF. CDR3 coding DNA: TGTGCCAGCAGCCCGTCCCTAGGGGGGGCCCAAACAGATACGCAGTATTTT.

The chain is built from TRBV7-9 and TRBJ2-5; the D gene is possibly TRBD2 (6 bases). This CDR3 comprises 14 residues. Per germline, CDR1 SEHNR and CDR2 FQNEAQ (reference sequence). V was clipped by 5 bases and J by 5 bases, with 15 bases between them. CDR3 nucleotides: TGTGCCAGCAGCATCTCACTTGGGGGGGAGACCCAGTACTTC. Translating it yields CASSISLGGETQYF.

This rearrangement joins TRBV14 to TRBJ1-2, with D unresolved. The V and J ends lost 0 bases and 7 bases respectively, with 9 bases between them. The CDR3 length is 13 residues. Per the germline V gene, CDR1 is SGHDN and CDR2 is FVKESK. The CDR3 spells CASSQENLGGYTF. CDR3 sequence (DNA): TGTGCCAGCAGCCAAGAGAATCTCGGTGGCTACACCTTC. Supplemented by reference TRBV14 and TRBJ1-2, the full variable domain reads EAGVTQFPSHSVIEKGQTVTLRCDPISGHDNLYWYRRVMGKEIKFLLHFVKESKQDESGMPNNRFLAERTGGTYSTLKVQPAELEDSGVYFCASSQENLGGYTFGSGTRLTVV.

The chain recombines TRBV6-6 with TRBJ1-2, with D perhaps matching TRBD1 (5 bases). The germline V gene encodes CDR1 MNHNY and CDR2 SVGAGI (reference sequence). V shed 4 bases and J shed 8 bases, with 17 bases lying between them. The CDR3 extends over 14 amino acids. The CDR3 DNA sequence: TGTGCCAGCAGTTGGCCCGGGGCGGAGGGAGGCTACACCTTC. Amino acid sequence: CASSWPGAEGGYTF.

The chain has TRBV7-3 and TRBJ2-2; 8 bases line up with TRBD2. V was pared by 3 bases and J by 10 bases, with 10 bases of the junction left unmatched. From germline, CDR1 is SGHTA and CDR2 FQGTGA. CDR3 length equals 15 residues. CDR3 DNA: TGTGCCAGCAGCTTGGACGGGGGGGCTATCGAGGAGCTGTTTTTT. As protein: CASSLDGGAIEELFF. Complete variable domain (other parts from reference TRBV7-3 and TRBJ2-2): GAGVSQTPSNKVTEKGKYVELRCDPISGHTALYWYRQSLGQGPEFLIYFQGTGAADDSGLPNDRFFAVRPEGSVSTLKIQRTERGDSAVYLCASSLDGGAIEELFFGEGSRLTVL.

Only one count was recorded for this clone. The V call is TRBV9, the J call TRBJ2-3; tentative D call: TRBD1 (6 bases). The V end lost 0 bases, the J end lost 0 bases, and 14 bases lay between the germline ends. CDR3 size: 17 residues. The germline CDR1 and CDR2 sequences are SGDLS and YYNGEE. CDR3 amino acids: CASSVAPGALSTDTQYF. In nucleotides, the CDR3 is TGTGCCAGCAGCGTAGCTCCAGGGGCCCTTAGCACAGATACGCAGTATTTT.

In this sample, this clone turned up a few times. V usage is TRBV4-2 and J usage is TRBJ1-1; TRBD1 aligns across 8 bases. The germline V gene encodes CDR1 LGHNA and CDR2 YNFKEQ. V shed 1 base, J shed 6 bases, and the junction held 7 bases outside the gene matches. CDR3 length: 15 amino acids. The CDR3 DNA follows: TGTGCCAGCAGCCAAGGACAGGGGAGAGGGGCTGAAGCTTTCTTT. Translation gives CASSQGQGRGAEAFF.

The rearrangement joins TRBV6-6 to TRBJ1-1; 8 positions match TRBD1. CDR1 and CDR2 from the germline V gene are MNHNY and SVGAGI (reference sequence). This CDR3 contains 15 residues. V trimming: 5 bases; J trimming: 0 bases; junction bases outside the gene matches: 5. CDR3 coding DNA: TGTGCCAGCAGTCCTGGACAGGGTTTGAACACTGAAGCTTTCTTT. Translating gives CASSPGQGLNTEAFF.

V is TRBV2 and J is TRBJ1-3; TRBD1 matches 8 bases. The CDR3 spans 17 residues. The germline V gene has CDR1 SNHLY and CDR2 FYNNEI. V gave up 5 bases and J gave up 0 bases; unmatched junction bases: 9. This chain's CDR3 is CASSSRTGLFSGNTIYF. In DNA form, the CDR3 reads TGTGCCAGCAGTTCGCGGACAGGGCTTTTCTCTGGAAACACCATATATTTT. Complete variable domain (other parts from reference TRBV2 and TRBJ1-3): EPEVTQTPSHQVTQMGQEVILRCVPISNHLYFYWYRQILGQKVEFLVSFYNNEISEKSEIFDDQFSVERPDGSNFTLKIRSTKLEDSAMYFCASSSRTGLFSGNTIYFGEGSWLTVV.

V and J are TRBV11-2 and TRBJ1-3; the D gene is possibly TRBD1 (5 bases). V was clipped by 1 base and J by 3 bases, with 10 bases between them. The CDR3 covers 15 residues. CDR1 SGHAT and CDR2 FQNNGV come from the germline V gene. CDR3 region: CASSLGQGGGNTIYF. CDR3 nucleotide sequence: TGTGCCAGCAGCTTAGGGCAGGGTGGTGGAAACACCATATATTTT.

This clone was seen a single time. V usage is TRBV7-9 and J usage is TRBJ1-4; unclear D gene. CDR1 is SEHNR, CDR2 FQNEAQ, per germline (reference sequence). V was cut by 8 bases and J by 0 bases, with 13 bases left in between. CDR3 length: 15 amino acids. This chain's CDR3 is CASPLGPSTNEKLFF. In DNA form, the CDR3 reads TGTGCCAGCCCACTTGGGCCGTCAACTAATGAAAAACTGTTTTTT. The full variable domain, rest sourced from reference TRBV7-9 and TRBJ1-4, is DTGVSQNPRHKITKRGQNVTFRCDPISEHNRLYWYRQTLGQGPEFLTYFQNEAQLEKSRLLSDRFSAERPKGSFSTLEIQRTEQGDSAMYLCASPLGPSTNEKLFFGSGTQLSVL.

The chain has TRBV6-5 and TRBJ1-2, with 8 bases fitting TRBD1. The length of the CDR3 is 14 residues. The ends lost 6 bases at V and 7 bases at J; junction bases unmatched: 10. Germline V lookup: CDR1 MNHEY, CDR2 SVGAGI. CDR3 amino acids: CASRGTGGLRGYTF. CDR3 sequence (DNA): TGTGCCAGCAGGGGGACAGGAGGGCTCCGTGGCTACACCTTC.